Below are 2 T cell receptor beta chains sequenced from a single sample in a study of T-cell reconstitution after alpha-beta-depleted transplantation in children. During its preparation, the TCRbeta library received unique molecular identifiers. TCRdb re-called the PCR reads with MiXCR, one entry per CDR3 protein. The data contain 130,000 or so distinct CDR3 sequences, roughly 10% of them singletons. The material was PBMCs, mostly from graft donor cells, obtained 180 days after TCRalphabeta/CD19-depleted stem cell transplant. The receptors here all came from a girl under three years old who had a stem cell transplant for combined immunodeficiency, so the T cells may come from the graft donor.

V usage is TRBV27 and J usage is TRBJ1-5, with 7 nucleotides matching TRBD1. V trimming: 5 bases; J trimming: 7 bases; junction bases outside the gene matches: 20. Germline V gene data show CDR1 as MNHEY and CDR2 as SMNVEV (reference sequence). The CDR3 is made up of 18 amino acids. The CDR3 reads CASSTVPTGAWVGQPQHF. The CDR3 coding sequence is TGTGCCAGCAGTACGGTACCTACAGGGGCCTGGGTGGGCCAGCCCCAGCATTTT.

The table lists this clonotype with a few counts. The V call is TRBV11-2, the J call TRBJ1-6; no reliable D call. Trimming removed 0 bases from V and 10 bases from J, with 10 bases in between. The germline V gene encodes CDR1 SGHAT and CDR2 FQNNGV. The CDR3 extends over 14 amino acids. CDR3 DNA sequence: TGTGCCAGCAGCTTAGAGCCAGCAGGCTCACCCCTCCACTTT. It is translated as CASSLEPAGSPLHF.